Shown below are 12 T cell receptor beta chains from a single sample sequenced in a study of T cells after yellow fever vaccination. TCRdb used MiXCR to reprocess the 5' RACE reads, holding one entry per CDR3 protein. The sample has about 150,000 distinct CDR3 sequences; approximately 6.2% are singletons. The material sequenced was CD4+ T cells sorted from PBMCs, taken on the day of the first yellow fever vaccination. The source is a man aged 18 to 35 who received the YFV17D yellow fever vaccine.

This clonotype showed up many times. The CDR3 DNA sequence: TGTGCCATCAGTGACACCGTCTCCTACAATGAGCAGTTCTTC. Translated, it gives CAISDTVSYNEQFF. The chain employs TRBV10-3 and TRBJ2-1; no definite D call. The CDR3 totals 14 residues. Deletions cut 3 bases from V and 0 bases from J, with 6 bases between. Germline CDR1 is ENHRY and CDR2 is SYGVKD.

This clonotype was seen repeatedly, ten times or more. The chain is built from TRBV29-1 and TRBJ1-1; D perhaps matches TRBD1 (5 bases). The CDR3 runs to 14 residues. V lost 6 bases to trimming and J lost 10 bases, with 24 bases between them. The germline gives CDR1 SQVTM, CDR2 ANQGSEA. The CDR3 nucleotides read TGCAGCGTCCTGCCCGGGACTCACTCCCTGGGAGCTTTCTTT. Protein product: CSVLPGTHSLGAFF.

In this sample, this clonotype turned up many times. The V and J genes are TRBV6-2 or TRBV6-3 and TRBJ2-2; D uncertain. Deletions cut 7 bases from V and 2 bases from J, with 14 bases between. Germline loops: CDR1 MNHEY, CDR2 SVGEGT. The length of the CDR3 is 15 residues. The CDR3 sequence: CASKGNKFNTGELFF. The CDR3 DNA sequence: TGTGCCAGCAAAGGGAACAAATTCAACACCGGGGAGCTGTTTTTT.

This clonotype was seen ten or more times. The chain combines TRBV29-1 with TRBJ2-1; no clear D. The length of the CDR3 is 10 residues. V shed 8 bases and J shed 5 bases, with 7 bases lying between them. Per the germline V gene, CDR1 is SQVTM and CDR2 is ANQGSEA. The CDR3 sequence is CSSGDNEQFF. The CDR3 nucleotides are TGCAGCTCCGGTGACAATGAGCAGTTCTTC.

This clonotype was seen at least ten times. The CDR3 coding sequence is TGTGCCAGCTCGTACGTATCGGGAGAGACCCAGTACTTC. Its protein is CASSYVSGETQYF. The V call is TRBV18, the J call TRBJ2-5; no firm D call. Trimming left V 6 bases short and J 4 bases short, with 12 bases between. The length of the CDR3 is 13 residues. The germline V gene encodes CDR1 KGHSH and CDR2 LQKENI.

This clonotype has just a few counts. The V and J genes are TRBV7-9 and TRBJ2-7; tentative D call: TRBD2 (5 bases). Germline V gives CDR1 SEHNR, CDR2 FQNEAQ (reference sequence). This CDR3 spans 16 amino acids. V lost 3 bases and J 0 bases, leaving 15 bases between the germline ends. The CDR3 DNA sequence: TGTGCCAGCAGCTTGGCAGGCGGGTTAGGCTCCTACGAGCAGTACTTC. This codes for CASSLAGGLGSYEQYF.

This clonotype was found many times. This rearrangement joins TRBV12-3 or TRBV12-4 to TRBJ2-5; tentatively, D is TRBD1 (6 bases). CDR3 length: 16 residues. Deletions cut 5 bases from V and 5 bases from J, with 21 bases between. The CDR3 coding sequence is TGTGCCAGCAGTCTTTTGGGACAATTGAATGGGGAGACCCAGTACTTC. Its protein product is CASSLLGQLNGETQYF.

This clonotype was seen repeatedly, ten times or more. This sequence joins TRBV19 and TRBJ2-3; 10 bases line up with TRBD2. Germline-derived CDR1 and CDR2 are LNHDA and SQIVND (reference sequence). The CDR3 contains 15 residues. Germline trimming cut 8 bases from V and 6 bases from J; bases unmatched to any gene: 11. The CDR3 bases are TGTGCCAGTGCCCCTAGCGGGGGCCTCGCGGATACGCAGTATTTT. Translation: CASAPSGGLADTQYF.

This clonotype has a count of ten or more. CDR3 in amino acids: CSVEGRRRAYNEQFF. The DNA for the CDR3 is TGCAGCGTTGAAGGACGCCGGCGGGCCTACAATGAGCAGTTCTTC. This rearrangement joins TRBV29-1 to TRBJ2-1; D is perhaps TRBD2 (5 bases). CDR1 SQVTM and CDR2 ANQGSEA come from the germline V gene. V was cut by 1 base and J by 2 bases, with 12 bases left in between. This CDR3 region has 15 residues.

This clonotype has ten or more counts. The chain joins TRBV4-2 to TRBJ1-6, with D uncertain. Trimming pared 3 bases from V and 1 base from J, leaving 16 bases between. CDR3 length equals 18 residues. In germline, CDR1 is LGHNA, CDR2 YNFKEQ. CDR3 coding DNA: TGTGCCAGCAGCCACAAACTCGATCTACAGTCCTATAATTCACCCCTCCACTTT. This translates into CASSHKLDLQSYNSPLHF.

Many counts were recorded for this clonotype. The chain uses TRBV7-2 and TRBJ2-5, with 7 bases aligning to TRBD2. In germline, CDR1 is SGHTA, CDR2 FQGNSA. The CDR3 consists of 14 residues. Losses at the gene ends were 4 bases for V and 4 bases for J; bases not matched to a gene: 6. DNA of the CDR3: TGTGCCAGCAGCTCCCCGACTAGCCCAGAGACCCAGTACTTC. This sequence encodes CASSSPTSPETQYF.

The V and J genes are TRBV7-2 and TRBJ2-7; 9 bases match TRBD1. The CDR3 runs 14 residues. In germline, CDR1 is SGHTA, CDR2 FQGNSA. Unmatched junction bases numbered 4, after V lost 4 bases and J lost 3 bases. The CDR3 nucleotides are TGTGCCAGCAGCTCCGGGACAGGGTACTACGAGCAGTACTTC. Translation gives CASSSGTGYYEQYF.